This TCR beta chain was captured by sequencing in a study of regulatory T cells in long-lasting Graves disease. Time point reported: newly diagnosed GD, antithyroid drugs for less than 3 months. PBMCs provided the RNA from which the TCR library was made. Trimming cost V 4 bases and J 9 bases, with 16 bases left between them. The CDR3 spans 14 residues. Germline assignment: CDR1 MNHEY and CDR2 SVGAGI. This clonotype has at least ten counts. Arm-PCR of CDR3 regions with iRepertoire HTBI primers generated TCR beta libraries. TCRdb itself ran the multiplex PCR reads through MiXCR, one entry per CDR3 protein. The sample includes approximately 470,000 distinct CDR3 sequences, about 16% of them seen just once. The same sample was also studied in work on T cells in Graves' hyperthyroidism and ophthalmopathy. This second report adds: Researchers report that a 13 V-J model separated ophthalmopathy from stable hyperthyroidism.

The material was peripheral blood mononuclear cells (PBMCs), obtained at new diagnosis, from a patient treated with antithyroid drugs. The TCR originated in a man aged 35 to 55 with Graves disease. J is TRBJ2-4 and V is TRBV6-5, with a weak D call TRBD1 (6 bases). DNA of the CDR3: TGTGCCAGCAGTTTGGGGGAACAGGGAGCCATTCAGTACTTC. Amino acid sequence: CASSLGEQGAIQYF.